The 2 T cell receptor beta chains below all came from one sample that was sequenced in a study of blood T cell repertoires in COVID-19. Using immunoSEQ multiplex PCR, the repertoire was profiled, and TCRdb retains in-frame clones only, with some absent. This table has under 350,000 clones, approximately 91% appearing once. Sequencing was done on a sample of PBMCs or T cells enriched from blood (not recorded which). The receptor set was obtained from a woman in her 40s who had recovered from COVID-19.

The chain links TRBV4-1 to TRBJ2-7; a possible D gene is TRBD1 (5 bases). The CDR3 has 15 amino acids. The germline V gene has CDR1 MGHRA and CDR2 YSYEKL. V was trimmed by 6 bases and J by 2 bases, leaving 17 bases between them. CDR3 DNA sequence: TGCGCCAGCAGTCTTCTACAGGCCCTTACCTACGAGCAGTACTTC. It is translated as CASSLLQALTYEQYF.

This sequence joins TRBV4-2 and TRBJ1-1; 12 bases align to TRBD1. Trimming took 2 bases from V and 4 from J; bases not matched to a gene: 14. From germline, CDR1 is LGHNA and CDR2 YNFKEQ. The CDR3 runs 19 residues. The CDR3 protein is CASSQLHVRDRGPGTEAFF. CDR3 nucleotide sequence: TGTGCCAGCAGCCAATTGCATGTCAGGGACAGGGGGCCGGGCACTGAAGCTTTCTTT.